This TCR beta chain derives from a study of regulatory T cells in long-lasting Graves disease. As to time point: newly diagnosed GD, antithyroid drugs for less than 3 months. The TCR library was made from RNA extracted from PBMCs. Trimming removed 6 bases from V and 7 bases from J; junction bases left unmatched: 17. CDR1 and CDR2 from the germline V gene are DFQATT and SNEGSKA (reference sequence). CDR3 length: 16 amino acids. This clonotype was observed a few times. Sequencing libraries for TCR beta were prepared with iRepertoire HTBI primers and Arm-PCR of CDR3 regions. TCRdb itself ran the multiplex PCR reads through MiXCR, one entry per CDR3 protein. The table lists about 440,000 distinct CDR3 sequences, 15% of them singletons. These data also formed part of another study, on T cells in Graves' hyperthyroidism and ophthalmopathy.

This TCR came from a woman in her 30s with Graves disease. V is TRBV20-1 and J is TRBJ1-4, with 7 bases fitting TRBD1. Sample: peripheral blood mononuclear cells (PBMCs), taken at new diagnosis, from a patient treated with antithyroid drugs. In nucleotides, the CDR3 is TGCAGTGCCACACCAATGACAGGGTTCGTTAGTGAAAAACTGTTTTTT. Translated, it gives CSATPMTGFVSEKLFF.